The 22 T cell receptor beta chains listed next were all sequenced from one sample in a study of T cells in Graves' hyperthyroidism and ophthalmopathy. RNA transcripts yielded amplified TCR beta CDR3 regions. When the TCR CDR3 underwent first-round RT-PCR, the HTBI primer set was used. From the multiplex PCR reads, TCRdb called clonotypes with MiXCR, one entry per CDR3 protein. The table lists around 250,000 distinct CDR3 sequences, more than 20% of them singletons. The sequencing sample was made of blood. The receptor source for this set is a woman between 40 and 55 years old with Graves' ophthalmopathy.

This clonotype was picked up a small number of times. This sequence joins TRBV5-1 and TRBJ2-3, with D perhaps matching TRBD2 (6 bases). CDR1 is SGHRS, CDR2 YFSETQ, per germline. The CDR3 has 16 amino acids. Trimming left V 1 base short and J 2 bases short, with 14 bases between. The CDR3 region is CASSLRASEYTDTQYF. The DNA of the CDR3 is TGCGCCAGCAGCTTGAGGGCTAGCGAATACACAGATACGCAGTATTTT.

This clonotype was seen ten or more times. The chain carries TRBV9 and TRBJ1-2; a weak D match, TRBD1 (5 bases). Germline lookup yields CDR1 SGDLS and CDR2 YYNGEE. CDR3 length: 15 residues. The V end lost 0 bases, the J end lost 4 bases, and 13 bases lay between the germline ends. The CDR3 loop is CASSVGGTFFYGYTF. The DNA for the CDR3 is TGTGCCAGCAGCGTAGGTGGGACGTTCTTCTATGGCTACACCTTC.

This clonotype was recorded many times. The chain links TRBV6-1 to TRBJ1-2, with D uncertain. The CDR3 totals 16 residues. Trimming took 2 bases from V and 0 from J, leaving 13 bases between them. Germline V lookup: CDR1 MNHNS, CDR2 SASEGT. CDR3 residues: CASSEIPQPANYGYTF. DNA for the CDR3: TGTGCCAGCAGTGAAATCCCGCAACCCGCTAACTATGGCTACACCTTC.

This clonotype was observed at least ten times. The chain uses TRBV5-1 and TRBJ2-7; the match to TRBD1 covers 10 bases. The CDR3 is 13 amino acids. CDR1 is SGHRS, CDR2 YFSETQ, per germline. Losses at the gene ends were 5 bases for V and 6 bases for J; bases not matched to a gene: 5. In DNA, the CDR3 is TGCGCCAGCAGTGGGACAGGGGTTCGCGAGCAGTACTTC. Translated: CASSGTGVREQYF.

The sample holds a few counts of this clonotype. The CDR3 loop reads CSARGQGALSNQPQHF. CDR3 nucleotides: TGCAGTGCTAGAGGCCAGGGGGCGCTTAGCAATCAGCCCCAGCATTTT. The rearrangement joins TRBV20-1 to TRBJ1-5; 8 nucleotides align to TRBD1. CDR3 length: 16 residues. Losses at the gene ends were 1 base for V and 0 bases for J; bases not matched to a gene: 5. The V gene's germline CDR1 is DFQATT and CDR2 SNEGSKA (reference sequence).

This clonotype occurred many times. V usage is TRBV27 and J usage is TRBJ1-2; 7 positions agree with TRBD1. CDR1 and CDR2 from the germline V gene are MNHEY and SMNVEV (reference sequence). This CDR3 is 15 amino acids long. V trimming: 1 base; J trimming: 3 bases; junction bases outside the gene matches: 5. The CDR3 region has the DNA TGTGCCAGCAGTTTATTGGGAGGGGGCGACTATGGCTACACCTTC. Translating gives CASSLLGGGDYGYTF.

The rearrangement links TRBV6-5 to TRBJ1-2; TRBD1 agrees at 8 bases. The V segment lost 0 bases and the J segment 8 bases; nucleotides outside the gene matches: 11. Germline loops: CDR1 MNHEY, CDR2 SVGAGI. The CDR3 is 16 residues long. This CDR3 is CASSYSSGDRGSGYTF. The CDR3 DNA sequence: TGTGCCAGCAGTTACTCAAGCGGAGACAGGGGAAGCGGCTACACCTTC.

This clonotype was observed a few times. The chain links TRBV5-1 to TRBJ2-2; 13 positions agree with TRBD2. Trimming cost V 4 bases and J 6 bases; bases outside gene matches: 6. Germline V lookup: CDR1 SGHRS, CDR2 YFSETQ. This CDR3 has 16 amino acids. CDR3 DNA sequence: TGCGCCAGCAGCCCCCGGACTAGCGGGAGCGCCGGGGAGCTGTTTTTT. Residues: CASSPRTSGSAGELFF. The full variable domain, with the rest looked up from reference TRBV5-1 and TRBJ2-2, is KAGVTQTPRYLIKTRGQQVTLSCSPISGHRSVSWYQQTPGQGLQFLFEYFSETQRNKGNFPGRFSGRQFSNSRSEMNVSTLELGDSALYLCASSPRTSGSAGELFFGEGSRLTVL.

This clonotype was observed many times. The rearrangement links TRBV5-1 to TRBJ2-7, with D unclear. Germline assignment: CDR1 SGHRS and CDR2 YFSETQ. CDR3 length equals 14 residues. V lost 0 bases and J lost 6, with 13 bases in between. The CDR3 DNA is TGCGCCAGCAGCTTGGTTTTGGGGTCGGGCGAGCAGTACTTC. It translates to CASSLVLGSGEQYF.

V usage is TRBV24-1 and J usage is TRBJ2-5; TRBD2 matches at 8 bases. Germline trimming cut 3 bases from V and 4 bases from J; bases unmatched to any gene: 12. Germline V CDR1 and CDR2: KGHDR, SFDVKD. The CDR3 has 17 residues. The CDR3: CATSDLQTSGGGETQYF. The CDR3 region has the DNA TGTGCCACCAGTGATCTCCAGACGAGCGGGGGCGGAGAGACCCAGTACTTC.

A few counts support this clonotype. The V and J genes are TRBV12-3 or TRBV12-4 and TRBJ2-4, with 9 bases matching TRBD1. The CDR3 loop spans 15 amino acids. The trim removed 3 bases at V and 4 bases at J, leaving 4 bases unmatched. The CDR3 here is CASSFTGTGKNIQYF. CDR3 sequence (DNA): TGTGCCAGCAGTTTTACCGGGACAGGGAAAAACATTCAGTACTTC.

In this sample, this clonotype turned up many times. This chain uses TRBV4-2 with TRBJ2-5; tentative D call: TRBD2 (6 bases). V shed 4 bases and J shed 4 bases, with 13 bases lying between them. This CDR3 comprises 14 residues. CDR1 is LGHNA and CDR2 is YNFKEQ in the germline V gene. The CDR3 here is CASSLAGTSETQYF. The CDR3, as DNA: TGTGCCAGCAGCCTAGCCGGGACTTCAGAGACCCAGTACTTC.

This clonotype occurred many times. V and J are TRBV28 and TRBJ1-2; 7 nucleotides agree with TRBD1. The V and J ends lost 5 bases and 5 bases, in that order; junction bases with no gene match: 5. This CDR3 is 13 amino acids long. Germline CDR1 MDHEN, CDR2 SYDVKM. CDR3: CASSSKTGYGYTF. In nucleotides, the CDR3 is TGTGCCAGCAGTAGTAAGACAGGGTATGGCTACACCTTC.

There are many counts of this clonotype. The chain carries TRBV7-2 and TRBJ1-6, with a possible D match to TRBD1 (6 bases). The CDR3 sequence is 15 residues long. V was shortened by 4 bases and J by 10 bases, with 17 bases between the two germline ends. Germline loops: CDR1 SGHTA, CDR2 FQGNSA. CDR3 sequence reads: CASSYSTGGGSPLHF. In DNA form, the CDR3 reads TGTGCCAGCAGCTACTCCACGGGAGGGGGATCACCCCTCCACTTT. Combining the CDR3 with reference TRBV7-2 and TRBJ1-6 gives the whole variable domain GAGVSQSPSNKVTEKGKDVELRCDPISGHTALYWYRQSLGQGLEFLIYFQGNSAPDKSGLPSDRFSAERTGGSVSTLTIQRTQQEDSAVYLCASSYSTGGGSPLHFGNGTRLTVT.

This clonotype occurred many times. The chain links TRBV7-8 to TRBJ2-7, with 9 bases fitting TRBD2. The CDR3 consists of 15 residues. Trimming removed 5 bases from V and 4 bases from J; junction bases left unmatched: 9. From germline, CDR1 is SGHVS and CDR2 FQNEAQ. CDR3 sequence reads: CASSAGTSPLYEQYF. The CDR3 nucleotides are TGTGCCAGCAGCGCCGGGACTAGCCCTCTATACGAGCAGTACTTC.

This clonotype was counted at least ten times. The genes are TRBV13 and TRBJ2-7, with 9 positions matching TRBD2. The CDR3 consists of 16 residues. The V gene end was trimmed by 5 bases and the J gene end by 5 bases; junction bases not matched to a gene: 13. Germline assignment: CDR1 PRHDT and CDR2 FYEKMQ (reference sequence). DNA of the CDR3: TGTGCCAGCAGCCGCGCATGGGGAGCGGGAGGTCACGAGCAGTACTTC. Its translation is CASSRAWGAGGHEQYF. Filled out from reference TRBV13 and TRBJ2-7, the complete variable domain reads AAGVIQSPRHLIKEKRETATLKCYPIPRHDTVYWYQQGPGQDPQFLISFYEKMQSDKGSIPDRFSAQQFSDYHSELNMSSLELGDSALYFCASSRAWGAGGHEQYFGPGTRLTVT.

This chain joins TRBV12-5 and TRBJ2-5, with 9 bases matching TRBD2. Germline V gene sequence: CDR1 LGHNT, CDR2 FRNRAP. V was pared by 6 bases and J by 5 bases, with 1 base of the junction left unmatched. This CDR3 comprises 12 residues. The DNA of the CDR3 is TGTGCTAGTGGAGCGGGAGGTGAGACCCAGTACTTC. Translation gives CASGAGGETQYF.

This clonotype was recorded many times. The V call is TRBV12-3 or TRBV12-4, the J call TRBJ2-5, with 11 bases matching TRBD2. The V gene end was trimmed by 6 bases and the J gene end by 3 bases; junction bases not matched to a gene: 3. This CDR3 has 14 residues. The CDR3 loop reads CASRETSGKETQYF. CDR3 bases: TGTGCCAGCAGAGAGACTAGCGGGAAAGAGACCCAGTACTTC.

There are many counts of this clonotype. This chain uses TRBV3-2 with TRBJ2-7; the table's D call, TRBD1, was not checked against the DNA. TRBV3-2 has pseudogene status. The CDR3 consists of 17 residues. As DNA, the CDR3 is TGTGCCAGCAGCCCCAAGTACTTCCTCGGGGGTACCTACGAGCAGTACTTC. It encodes CASSPKYFLGGTYEQYF.

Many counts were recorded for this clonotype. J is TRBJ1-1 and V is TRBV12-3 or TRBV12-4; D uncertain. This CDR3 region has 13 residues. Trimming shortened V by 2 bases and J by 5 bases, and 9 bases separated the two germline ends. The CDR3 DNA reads TGTGCCAGCAGTTTAACTAGGAGAACTGAAGCTTTCTTT. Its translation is CASSLTRRTEAFF.

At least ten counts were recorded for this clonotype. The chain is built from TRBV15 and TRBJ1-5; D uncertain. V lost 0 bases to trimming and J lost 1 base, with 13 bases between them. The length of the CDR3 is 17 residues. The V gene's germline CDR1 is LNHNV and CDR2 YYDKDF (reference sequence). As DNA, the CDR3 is TGTGCCACCAGCAGAGATAGGGTCAGCTTAAGCAATCAGCCCCAGCATTTT. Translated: CATSRDRVSLSNQPQHF.

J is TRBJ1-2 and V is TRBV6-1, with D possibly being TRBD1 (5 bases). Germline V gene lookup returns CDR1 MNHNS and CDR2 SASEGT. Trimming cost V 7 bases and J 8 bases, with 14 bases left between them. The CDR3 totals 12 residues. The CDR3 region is CASIPGSGGYTF. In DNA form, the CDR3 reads TGTGCCAGCATTCCAGGGTCGGGAGGCTACACCTTC.